This TCR beta chain was observed in a study of T cell clonality in common variable immunodeficiency. Generated by immunoSEQ multiplex PCR, the TCRdb table keeps only in-frame clones and is missing some. Found here are approximately 17,000 clones, no singletons; the ten largest cover approximately 14%. This clone has only a few counts. Its antigen is as yet unknown. The CDR3 is cut off 3 residues early in the read; its end comes from the germline J gene. General study results and limits: In common variable immunodeficiency, TCR beta chains reportedly carried fewer deletions and N-nucleotide insertions. Repertoire-complication correlations in CVID were limited by patient heterogeneity. Fewer TCRbeta clones were shared among CVID subjects than controls.

The germline V and J ends were trimmed by 1 base and 6 bases, with 9 bases remaining between them. The CDR3 sequence is 12 residues long. Germline V CDR1 and CDR2: DFQATT, SNEGSKA (reference sequence). Both groups were predominantly of Caucasian heritage. All CVID subjects were on immunoglobulin replacement for at least one year. The V call is TRBV20-1, the J call TRBJ1-1; D unresolved. This receptor was taken from a human donor with common variable immunodeficiency. The sample consisted of peripheral blood mononuclear cells. The covered CDR3 bases are TGCAGTGCTAGAGGTACCTCGGCTGAA. Translating it yields CSARGTSAE. The whole CDR3 protein reads CSARGTSAEAFF.